This TCR beta chain was recorded in a study of blood T cell repertoires in COVID-19. Study in general: Samples representing acute and convalescent COVID-19 were sourced from the United States, Italy and Spain.

J gave up 8 bases and V 4 bases, and 5 bases lay outside the gene matches. Germline CDR1 reads SNHLY; CDR2 reads FYNNEI. The CDR3 is 14 amino acids. The repertoire was sequenced with immunoSEQ multiplex PCR; TCRdb's copy has only in-frame clones and lacks some. The sample shows 150,000 to 200,000 clones, around 83% of them seen only once. This clone is labeled as large. This clonotype was obtained from a woman in her seventies who had recovered from COVID-19. V and J are TRBV2 and TRBJ1-6; 7 bases align to TRBD1. Sequencing input: peripheral blood. DNA of the CDR3: TGTGCCAGCAGTGTCTGGGACAGCTATTCACCCCTCCACTTT. This gives the protein CASSVWDSYSPLHF.